This T cell receptor (beta chain) stems from a study of CD39 and CD103 CD8 tumor-infiltrating T cells. V was clipped by 7 bases and J by 0 bases, with 13 bases between them. The CDR3 spans 14 residues. Looked up from germline, CDR1 is SGHRS and CDR2 is YFSETQ. In this sample, this clone turned up a few times. Genomic DNA came from 10,000 to 100,000 sorted cells per subset. Profiling relied on immunoSEQ multiplex PCR, and the TCRdb table lists in-frame clones only, not all of them. Found here are fewer than 600 clones, roughly 70% of them singletons; the top ten hold over 20%. The sample taken for sequencing was CD39- CD103+ CD8+ T cells sorted from the tumor. The subset here: CD103+CD39- single-positive CD45RA- CD8 T cells. The clonotype was recovered from a human donor with head and neck squamous cell carcinoma. The chain couples TRBV5-1 to TRBJ1-1; a weak D match, TRBD1 (5 bases). CDR3 DNA: TGCGCCAGCCACTCGGGGGGGTTGAACACTGAAGCTTTCTTT. This codes for CASHSGGLNTEAFF.